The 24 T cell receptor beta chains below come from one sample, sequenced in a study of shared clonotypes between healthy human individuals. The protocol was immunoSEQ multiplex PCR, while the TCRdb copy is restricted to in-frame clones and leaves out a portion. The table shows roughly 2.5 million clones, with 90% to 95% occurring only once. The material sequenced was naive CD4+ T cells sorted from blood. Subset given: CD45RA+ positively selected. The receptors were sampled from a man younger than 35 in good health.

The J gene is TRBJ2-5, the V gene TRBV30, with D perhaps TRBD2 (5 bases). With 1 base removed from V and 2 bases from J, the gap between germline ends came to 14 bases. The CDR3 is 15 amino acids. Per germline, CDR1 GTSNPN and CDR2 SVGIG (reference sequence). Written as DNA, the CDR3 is TGTGCCTGGAGTGCACGGGATTTGCGGCAAGAGACCCAGTACTTC. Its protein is CAWSARDLRQETQYF.

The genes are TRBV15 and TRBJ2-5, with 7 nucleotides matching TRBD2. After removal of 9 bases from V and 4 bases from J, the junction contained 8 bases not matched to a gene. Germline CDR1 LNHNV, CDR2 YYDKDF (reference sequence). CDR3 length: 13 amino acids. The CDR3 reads CATSTGGRETQYF. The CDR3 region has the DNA TGTGCCACTTCAACCGGGGGGAGAGAGACCCAGTACTTC.

The CDR3 loop is CASSPFSVSSGSTDTQYF. CDR3 DNA sequence: TGTGCCAGCTCACCATTCTCGGTGTCTAGCGGTAGCACAGATACGCAGTATTTT. The chain couples TRBV18 to TRBJ2-3, with 7 bases aligning to TRBD2. The CDR3 consists of 18 residues. The germline gives CDR1 KGHSH, CDR2 LQKENI. V trimming: 2 bases; J trimming: 0 bases; junction bases outside the gene matches: 11. The full variable domain, in which reference TRBV18 and TRBJ2-3 provide the parts outside the CDR3, is NAGVMQNPRHLVRRRGQEARLRCSPMKGHSHVYWYRQLPEEGLKFMVYLQKENIIDESGMPKERFSAEFPKEGPSILRIQQVVRGDSAAYFCASSPFSVSSGSTDTQYFGPGTRLTVL.

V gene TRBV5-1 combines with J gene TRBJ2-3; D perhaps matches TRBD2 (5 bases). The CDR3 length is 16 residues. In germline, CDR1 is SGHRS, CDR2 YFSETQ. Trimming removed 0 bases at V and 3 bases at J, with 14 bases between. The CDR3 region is CASSLDGPLGTDTQYF. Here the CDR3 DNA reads TGCGCCAGCAGCTTGGATGGGCCACTAGGAACAGATACGCAGTATTTT.

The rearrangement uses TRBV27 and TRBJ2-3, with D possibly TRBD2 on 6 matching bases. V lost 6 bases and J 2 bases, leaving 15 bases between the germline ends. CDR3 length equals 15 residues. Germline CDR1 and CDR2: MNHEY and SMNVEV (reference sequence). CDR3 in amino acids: CASSPWRGSTDTQYF. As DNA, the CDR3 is TGTGCCAGCAGCCCATGGCGGGGATCCACAGATACGCAGTATTTT.

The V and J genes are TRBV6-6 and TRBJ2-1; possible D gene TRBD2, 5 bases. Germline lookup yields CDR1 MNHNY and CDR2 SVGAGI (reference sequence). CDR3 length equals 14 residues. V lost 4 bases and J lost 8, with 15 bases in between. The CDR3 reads CASSLSDSIDEQFF. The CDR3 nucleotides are TGTGCCAGCAGTTTATCGGACTCGATAGATGAGCAGTTCTTC.

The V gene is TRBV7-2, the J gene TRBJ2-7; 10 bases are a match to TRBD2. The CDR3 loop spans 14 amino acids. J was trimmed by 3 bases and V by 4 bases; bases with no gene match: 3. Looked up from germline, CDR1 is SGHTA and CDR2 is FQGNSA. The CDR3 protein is CASSSGLAHYEQYF. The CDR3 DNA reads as TGTGCCAGCAGCTCGGGACTAGCGCACTACGAGCAGTACTTC.

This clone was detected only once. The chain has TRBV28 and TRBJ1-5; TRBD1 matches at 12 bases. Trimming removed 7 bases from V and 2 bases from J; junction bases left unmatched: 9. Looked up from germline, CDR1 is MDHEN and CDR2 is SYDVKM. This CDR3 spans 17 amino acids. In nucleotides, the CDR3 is TGTGCCAGCACCGGGACAGGGGGCGCGGTGGGCAATCAGCCCCAGCATTTT. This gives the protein CASTGTGGAVGNQPQHF.

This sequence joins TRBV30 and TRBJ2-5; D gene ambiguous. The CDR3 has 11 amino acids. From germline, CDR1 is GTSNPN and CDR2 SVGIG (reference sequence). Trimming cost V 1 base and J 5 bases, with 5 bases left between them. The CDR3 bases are TGTGCCTGGAGTGACCCTGAGACCCAGTACTTC. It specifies CAWSDPETQYF.

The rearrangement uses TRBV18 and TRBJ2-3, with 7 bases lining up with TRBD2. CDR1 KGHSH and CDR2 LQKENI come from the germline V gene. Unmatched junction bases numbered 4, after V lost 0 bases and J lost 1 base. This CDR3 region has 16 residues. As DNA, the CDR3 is TGTGCCAGCTCACCACCGGCAAGCGGGGGCACAGATACGCAGTATTTT. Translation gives CASSPPASGGTDTQYF. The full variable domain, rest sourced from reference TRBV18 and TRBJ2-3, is NAGVMQNPRHLVRRRGQEARLRCSPMKGHSHVYWYRQLPEEGLKFMVYLQKENIIDESGMPKERFSAEFPKEGPSILRIQQVVRGDSAAYFCASSPPASGGTDTQYFGPGTRLTVL.

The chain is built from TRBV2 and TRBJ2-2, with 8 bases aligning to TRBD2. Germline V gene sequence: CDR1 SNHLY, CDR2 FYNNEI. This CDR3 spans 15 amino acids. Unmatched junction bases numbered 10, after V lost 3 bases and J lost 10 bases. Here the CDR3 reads CASSDVSGVFVELFF. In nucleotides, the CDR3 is TGTGCCAGCAGTGATGTTAGCGGGGTATTCGTGGAGCTGTTTTTT.

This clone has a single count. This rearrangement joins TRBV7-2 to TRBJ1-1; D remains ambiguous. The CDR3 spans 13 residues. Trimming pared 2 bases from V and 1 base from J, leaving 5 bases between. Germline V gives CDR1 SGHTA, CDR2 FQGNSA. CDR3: CASSLPRNTEAFF. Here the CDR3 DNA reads TGTGCCAGCAGCTTACCGAGGAACACTGAAGCTTTCTTT. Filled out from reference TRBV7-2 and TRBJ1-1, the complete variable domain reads GAGVSQSPSNKVTEKGKDVELRCDPISGHTALYWYRQSLGQGLEFLIYFQGNSAPDKSGLPSDRFSAERTGGSVSTLTIQRTQQEDSAVYLCASSLPRNTEAFFGQGTRLTVV.

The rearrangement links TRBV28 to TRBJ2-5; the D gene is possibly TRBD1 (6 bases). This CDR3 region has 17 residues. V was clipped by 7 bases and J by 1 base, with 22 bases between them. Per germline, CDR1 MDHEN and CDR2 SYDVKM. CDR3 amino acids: CASTTLWDRTVQETQYF. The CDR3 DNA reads TGTGCCAGCACCACTTTGTGGGACCGGACAGTCCAAGAGACCCAGTACTTC.

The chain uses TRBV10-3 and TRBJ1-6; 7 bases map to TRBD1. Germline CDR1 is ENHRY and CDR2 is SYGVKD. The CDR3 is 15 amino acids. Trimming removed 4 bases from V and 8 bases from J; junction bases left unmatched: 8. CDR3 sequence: CAISGQRTGDSPLHF. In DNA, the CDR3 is TGTGCCATCAGTGGCCAAAGAACAGGGGATTCACCCCTCCACTTT.

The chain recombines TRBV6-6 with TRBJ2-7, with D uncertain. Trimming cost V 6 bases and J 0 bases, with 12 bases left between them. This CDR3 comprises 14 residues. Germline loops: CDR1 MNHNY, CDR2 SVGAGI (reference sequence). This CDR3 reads CASRETASSYEQYF. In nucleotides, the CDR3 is TGTGCCAGCAGGGAAACAGCGAGCTCCTACGAGCAGTACTTC.

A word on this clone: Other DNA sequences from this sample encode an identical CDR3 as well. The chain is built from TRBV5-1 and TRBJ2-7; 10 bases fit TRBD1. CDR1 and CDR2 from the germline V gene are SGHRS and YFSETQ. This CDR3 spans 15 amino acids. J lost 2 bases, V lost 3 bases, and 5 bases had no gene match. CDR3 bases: TGCGCCAGCAGCTCCCGGACAGGGGGGACCTACGAGCAGTACTTC. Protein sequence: CASSSRTGGTYEQYF. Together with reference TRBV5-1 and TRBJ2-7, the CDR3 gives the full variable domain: KAGVTQTPRYLIKTRGQQVTLSCSPISGHRSVSWYQQTPGQGLQFLFEYFSETQRNKGNFPGRFSGRQFSNSRSEMNVSTLELGDSALYLCASSSRTGGTYEQYFGPGTRLTVT.

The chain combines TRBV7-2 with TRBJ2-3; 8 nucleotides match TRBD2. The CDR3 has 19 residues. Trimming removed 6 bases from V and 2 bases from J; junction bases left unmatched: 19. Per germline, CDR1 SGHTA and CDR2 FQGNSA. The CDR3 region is CASRLIGTRTNRPTDTQYF. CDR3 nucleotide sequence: TGTGCCAGCAGGCTCATAGGGACTAGGACCAACCGCCCCACAGATACGCAGTATTTT.

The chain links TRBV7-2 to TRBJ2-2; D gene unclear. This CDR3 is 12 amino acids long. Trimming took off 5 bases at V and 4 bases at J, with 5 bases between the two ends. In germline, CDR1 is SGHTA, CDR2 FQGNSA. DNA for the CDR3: TGTGCCAGCAGCCAATCCACCGGGGAGCTGTTTTTT. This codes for CASSQSTGELFF.

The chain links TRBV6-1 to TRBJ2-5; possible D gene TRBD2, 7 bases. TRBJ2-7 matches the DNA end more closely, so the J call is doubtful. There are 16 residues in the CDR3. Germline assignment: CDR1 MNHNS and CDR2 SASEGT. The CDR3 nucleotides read TGTGCCAGCAGTGGTCACACAGGGAGGGAACCCTACGAGCAGTACTTC. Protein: CASSGHTGREPYEQYF.

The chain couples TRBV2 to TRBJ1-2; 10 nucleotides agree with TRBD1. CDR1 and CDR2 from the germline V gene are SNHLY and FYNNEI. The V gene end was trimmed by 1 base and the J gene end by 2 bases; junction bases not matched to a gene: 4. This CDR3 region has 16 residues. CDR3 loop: CASSEGTDRGNYGYTF. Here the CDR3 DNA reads TGTGCCAGCAGTGAAGGCACGGACAGGGGGAACTATGGCTACACCTTC.

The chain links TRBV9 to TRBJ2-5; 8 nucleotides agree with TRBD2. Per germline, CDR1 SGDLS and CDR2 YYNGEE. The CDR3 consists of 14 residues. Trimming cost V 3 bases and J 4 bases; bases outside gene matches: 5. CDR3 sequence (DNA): TGTGCCAGCAGCGCCGGGCGGGGGGTAGAGACCCAGTACTTC. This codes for CASSAGRGVETQYF.

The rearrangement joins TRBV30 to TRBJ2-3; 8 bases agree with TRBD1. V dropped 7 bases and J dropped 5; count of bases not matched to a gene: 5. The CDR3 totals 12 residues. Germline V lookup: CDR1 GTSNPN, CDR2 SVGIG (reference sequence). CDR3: CAFDRGIDTQYF. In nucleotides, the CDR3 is TGTGCCTTCGACAGGGGTATAGATACGCAGTATTTT.

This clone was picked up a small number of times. The CDR3 coding sequence is TGTGCCACCAGACAGGGAATTCGCCCCCTCCACTTT. Translating gives CATRQGIRPLHF. The chain joins TRBV28 to TRBJ1-6; the match to TRBD1 covers 7 bases. Germline trimming cut 10 bases from V and 13 bases from J; bases unmatched to any gene: 10. This CDR3 comprises 12 residues. In germline, CDR1 is MDHEN, CDR2 SYDVKM.

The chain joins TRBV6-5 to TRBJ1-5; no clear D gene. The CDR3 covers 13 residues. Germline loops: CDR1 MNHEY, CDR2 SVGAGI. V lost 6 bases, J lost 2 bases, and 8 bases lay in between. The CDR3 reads CASRVAGNQPQHF. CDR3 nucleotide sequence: TGTGCCAGCAGGGTAGCGGGCAATCAGCCCCAGCATTTT.